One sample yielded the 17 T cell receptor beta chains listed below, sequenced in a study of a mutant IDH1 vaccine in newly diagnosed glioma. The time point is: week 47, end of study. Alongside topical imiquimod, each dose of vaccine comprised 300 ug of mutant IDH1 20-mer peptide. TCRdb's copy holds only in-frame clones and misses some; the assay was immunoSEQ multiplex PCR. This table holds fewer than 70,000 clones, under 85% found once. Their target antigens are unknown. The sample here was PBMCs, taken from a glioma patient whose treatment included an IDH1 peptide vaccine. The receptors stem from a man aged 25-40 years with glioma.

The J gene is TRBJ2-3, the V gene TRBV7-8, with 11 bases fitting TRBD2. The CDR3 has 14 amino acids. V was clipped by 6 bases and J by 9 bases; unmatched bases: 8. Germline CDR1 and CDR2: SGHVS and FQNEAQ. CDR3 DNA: TGTGCCAGCAGTATTAGCGGGGGGGCTCGGACGCAGTATTTT. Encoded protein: CASSISGGARTQYF. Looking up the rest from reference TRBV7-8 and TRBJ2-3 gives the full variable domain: GAGVSQSPRYKVAKRGQDVALRCDPISGHVSLFWYQQALGQGPEFLTYFQNEAQLDKSGLPSDRFFAERPEGSVSTLKIQRTQQEDSAVYLCASSISGGARTQYFGPGTRLTVL.

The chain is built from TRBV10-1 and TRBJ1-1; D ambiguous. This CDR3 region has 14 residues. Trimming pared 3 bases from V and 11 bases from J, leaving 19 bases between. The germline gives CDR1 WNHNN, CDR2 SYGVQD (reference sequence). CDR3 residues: CASSDSVGYSEAFF. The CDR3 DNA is TGCGCCAGCAGTGATAGCGTGGGGTACAGCGAGGCTTTCTTT.

The CDR3 DNA is TGTGCCAGCAGTTTTGACATTACCCTAGCTTCACCCCTCCACTTT. Protein sequence: CASSFDITLASPLHF. The chain is built from TRBV6-5 and TRBJ1-6; D is unclear. Trimming took off 4 bases at V and 9 bases at J, with 16 bases between the two ends. Germline V lookup: CDR1 MNHEY, CDR2 SVGAGI. The CDR3 extends over 15 amino acids.

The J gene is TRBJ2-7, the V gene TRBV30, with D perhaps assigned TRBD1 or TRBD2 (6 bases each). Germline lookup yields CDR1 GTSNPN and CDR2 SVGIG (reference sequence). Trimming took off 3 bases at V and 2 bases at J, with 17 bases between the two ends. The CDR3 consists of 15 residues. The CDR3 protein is CAWSQGTPGAYEQYF. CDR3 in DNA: TGTGCCTGGAGCCAGGGGACACCGGGAGCCTACGAGCAGTACTTC.

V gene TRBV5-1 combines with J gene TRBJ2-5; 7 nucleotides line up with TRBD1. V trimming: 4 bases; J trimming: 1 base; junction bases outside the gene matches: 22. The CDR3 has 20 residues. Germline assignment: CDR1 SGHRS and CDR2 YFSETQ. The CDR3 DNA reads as TGCGCCAGCAGCCACCAAGACAGGGAATTATCCCCCCTGACCCAAGAGACCCAGTACTTC. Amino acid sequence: CASSHQDRELSPLTQETQYF.

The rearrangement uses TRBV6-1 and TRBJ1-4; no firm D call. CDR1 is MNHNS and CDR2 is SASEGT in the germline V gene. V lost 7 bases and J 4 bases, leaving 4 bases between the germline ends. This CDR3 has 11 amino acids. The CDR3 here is CASILNEKLFF. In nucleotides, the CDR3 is TGTGCCAGCATTCTTAATGAAAAACTGTTTTTT.

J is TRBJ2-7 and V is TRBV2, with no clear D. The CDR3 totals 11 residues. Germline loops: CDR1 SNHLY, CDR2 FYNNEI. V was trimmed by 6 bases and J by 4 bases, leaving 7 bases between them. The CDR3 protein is CASRDVYEQYF. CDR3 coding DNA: TGTGCCAGCAGAGACGTATACGAGCAGTACTTC.

This chain's CDR3 is CASGLDNEQYF. In DNA form, the CDR3 reads TGTGCCAGCGGACTAGATAACGAGCAGTACTTC. The chain joins TRBV27 to TRBJ2-7; 7 bases fit TRBD2. The CDR3 has 11 amino acids. Trimming took 8 bases from V and 5 from J; bases not matched to a gene: 3. CDR1 MNHEY and CDR2 SMNVEV come from the germline V gene (reference sequence).

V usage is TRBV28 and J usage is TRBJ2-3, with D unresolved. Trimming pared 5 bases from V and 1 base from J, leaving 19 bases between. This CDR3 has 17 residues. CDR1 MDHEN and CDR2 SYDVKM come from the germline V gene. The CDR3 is CASSPGSLRRGTDTQYF. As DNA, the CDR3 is TGTGCCAGCAGTCCCGGCTCCCTTCGGAGAGGCACAGATACGCAGTATTTT.

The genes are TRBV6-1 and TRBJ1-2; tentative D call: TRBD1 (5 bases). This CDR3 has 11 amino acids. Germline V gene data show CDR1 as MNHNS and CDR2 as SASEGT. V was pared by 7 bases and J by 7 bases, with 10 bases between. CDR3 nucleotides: TGTGCCAGCACGGGGGGTAGTGGCTACACCTTC. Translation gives CASTGGSGYTF.

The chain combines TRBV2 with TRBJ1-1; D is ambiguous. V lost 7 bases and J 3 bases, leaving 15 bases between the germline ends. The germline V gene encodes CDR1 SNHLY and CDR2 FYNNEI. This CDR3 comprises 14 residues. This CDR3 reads CASKVGFSDTEAFF. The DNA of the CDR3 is TGTGCCAGCAAGGTGGGGTTTAGTGACACTGAAGCTTTCTTT.

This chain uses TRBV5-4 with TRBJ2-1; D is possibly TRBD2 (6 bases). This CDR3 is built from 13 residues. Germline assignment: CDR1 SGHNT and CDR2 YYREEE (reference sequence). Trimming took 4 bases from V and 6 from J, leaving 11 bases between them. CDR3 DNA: TGTGCCAGCAGCGGAGGGGATGGCAATGAGCAGTTCTTC. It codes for CASSGGDGNEQFF.

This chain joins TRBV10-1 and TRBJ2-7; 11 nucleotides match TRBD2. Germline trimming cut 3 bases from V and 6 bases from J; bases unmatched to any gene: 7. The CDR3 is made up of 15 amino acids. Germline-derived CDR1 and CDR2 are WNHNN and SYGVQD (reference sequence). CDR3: CASSEFVAGGREQYF. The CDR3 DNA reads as TGCGCCAGCAGTGAATTTGTAGCGGGGGGGCGCGAGCAGTACTTC.

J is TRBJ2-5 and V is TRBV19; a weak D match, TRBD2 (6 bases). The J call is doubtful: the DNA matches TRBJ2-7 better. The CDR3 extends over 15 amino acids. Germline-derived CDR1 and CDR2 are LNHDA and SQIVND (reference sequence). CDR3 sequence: CASSWVGTFPYEQYF. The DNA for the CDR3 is TGTGCCAGTAGTTGGGTCGGGACTTTCCCCTACGAGCAGTACTTC.

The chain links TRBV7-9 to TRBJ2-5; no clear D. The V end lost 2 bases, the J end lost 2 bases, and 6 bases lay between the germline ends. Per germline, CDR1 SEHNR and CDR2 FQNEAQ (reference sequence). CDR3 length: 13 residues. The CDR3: CASSLRDQETQYF. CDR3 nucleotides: TGTGCCAGCAGCTTACGAGATCAAGAGACCCAGTACTTC.

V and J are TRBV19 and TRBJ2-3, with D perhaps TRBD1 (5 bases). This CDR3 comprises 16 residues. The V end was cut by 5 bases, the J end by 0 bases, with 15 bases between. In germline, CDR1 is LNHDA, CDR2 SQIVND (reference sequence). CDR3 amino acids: CASSQWAGMSTDTQYF. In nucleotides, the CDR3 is TGTGCCAGTAGTCAATGGGCAGGGATGAGCACAGATACGCAGTATTTT.

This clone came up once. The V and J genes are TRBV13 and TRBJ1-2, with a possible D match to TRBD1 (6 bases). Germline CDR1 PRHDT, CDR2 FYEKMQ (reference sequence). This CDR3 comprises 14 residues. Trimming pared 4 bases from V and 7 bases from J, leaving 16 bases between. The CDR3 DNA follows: TGTGCCAGCAGCTACCAGGGGAGCCTAAGTGGCTACACCTTC. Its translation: CASSYQGSLSGYTF.